This T cell receptor beta chain came from a study of blood T cell repertoires in COVID-19. Study-wide context: The United States, Italy and Spain supplied acute and convalescent COVID-19 samples. T cells, B-cell-depleted T cells, or PBMCs provided the cDNA or gDNA that served as material.

This CDR3 spans 17 amino acids. With 4 bases clipped from V and 3 bases from J, the junction kept 11 bases outside the gene matches. Germline-derived CDR1 and CDR2 are SEHNR and FQNEAQ (reference sequence). Per the authors' pipeline: Nucleated cell number was recorded as an estimate derived from reference gene primer amplification. The table came from immunoSEQ multiplex PCR; TCRdb's copy has only in-frame clones and leaves some out. V and J calls and clone size are as listed in that table; D and trimming were resolved from the DNA. The table has about 52,000 clones, more than 85% seen once; the top ten hold more than 5.5%.

V is TRBV7-9 and J is TRBJ2-7, with TRBD1 matching over 11 bases. The receptor comes from a man in his forties or fifties with active COVID-19. Material: peripheral blood. The CDR3 spells CASSSPGQGGWVYEQYF. The DNA of the CDR3 is TGTGCCAGCAGCTCTCCGGGACAGGGGGGTTGGGTCTACGAGCAGTACTTC.